The source of this T cell receptor beta chain is a study of shared clonotypes between healthy human individuals. Across the whole study: Each donor's CD8 memory used one plate, CD8 naive two, each CD4 subset three.

The CDR3 runs 12 residues. V was clipped by 2 bases and J by 8 bases, with 9 bases between them. Germline V CDR1 and CDR2: SGHVS, FNYEAQ. Data came from immunoSEQ multiplex PCR; TCRdb stores just in-frame clones and leaves some out. This table holds over 2 million clones, around 93% found once. The study, taken as a whole, reports: The researchers took only blood, and tissue repertoires probably look different.

Every donor, a Caucasian adult, lived in Nashville, Tennessee. CD45RA+ naive and CD45RA-negative memory subsets were separated from CD4+ cells. To note about this clone: What it binds is unknown.

The rearrangement uses TRBV7-6 and TRBJ1-2; perhaps TRBD1 as D (5 bases). This clonotype was sampled from a man younger than 35 in good health. Some clones in this sample may be carry-over from other donors' samples. Sequenced input: naive CD4+ T cells from PBMCs. Subset defined: CD45RA+ positively selected. The chain's CDR3 is CASSLFRGGYTF. The CDR3 DNA reads TGTGCCAGCAGCTTATTTAGGGGAGGCTACACCTTC.